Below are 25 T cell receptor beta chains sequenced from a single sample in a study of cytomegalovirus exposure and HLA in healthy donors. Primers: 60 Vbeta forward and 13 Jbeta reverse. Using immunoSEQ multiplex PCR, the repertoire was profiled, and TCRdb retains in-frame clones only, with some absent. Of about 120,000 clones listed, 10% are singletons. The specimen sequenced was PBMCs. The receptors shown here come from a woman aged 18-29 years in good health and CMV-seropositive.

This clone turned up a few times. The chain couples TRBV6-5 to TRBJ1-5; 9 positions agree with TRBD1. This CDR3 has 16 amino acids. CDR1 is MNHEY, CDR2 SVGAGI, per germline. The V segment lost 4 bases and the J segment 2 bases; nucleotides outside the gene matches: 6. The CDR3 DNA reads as TGTGCCAGCAGTTCAGGACAGGGGACAGGCAATCAGCCCCAGCATTTT. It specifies CASSSGQGTGNQPQHF.

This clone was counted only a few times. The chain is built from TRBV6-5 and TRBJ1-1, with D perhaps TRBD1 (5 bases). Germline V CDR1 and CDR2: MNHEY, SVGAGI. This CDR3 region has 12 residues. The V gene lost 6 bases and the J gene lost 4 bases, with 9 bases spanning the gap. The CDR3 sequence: CASRPRGTEAFF. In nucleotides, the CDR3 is TGTGCCAGCAGGCCAAGGGGCACTGAAGCTTTCTTT.

CDR3: CASSTGIYSNQPQHF. In DNA, the CDR3 is TGTGCCAGCAGTACAGGAATCTATAGCAATCAGCCCCAGCATTTT. The chain couples TRBV6-1 to TRBJ1-5; D is perhaps TRBD1 (5 bases). The germline V gene encodes CDR1 MNHNS and CDR2 SASEGT. The V and J ends lost 5 bases and 0 bases respectively, with 11 bases between them. The CDR3 runs to 15 residues.

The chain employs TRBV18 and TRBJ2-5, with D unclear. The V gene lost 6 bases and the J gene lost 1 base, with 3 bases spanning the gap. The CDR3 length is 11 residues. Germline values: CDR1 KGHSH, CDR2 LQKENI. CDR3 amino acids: CASSVQETQYF. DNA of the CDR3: TGTGCCAGCTCCGTCCAAGAGACCCAGTACTTC.

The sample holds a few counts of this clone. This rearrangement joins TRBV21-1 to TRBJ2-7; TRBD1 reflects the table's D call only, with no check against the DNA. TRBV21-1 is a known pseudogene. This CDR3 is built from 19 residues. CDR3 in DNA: TGTGCCAGCGTTCGTGACAGGGCCCCGTGGGGGGTGAGCTCCTACGAGCAGTACTTC. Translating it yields CASVRDRAPWGVSSYEQYF.

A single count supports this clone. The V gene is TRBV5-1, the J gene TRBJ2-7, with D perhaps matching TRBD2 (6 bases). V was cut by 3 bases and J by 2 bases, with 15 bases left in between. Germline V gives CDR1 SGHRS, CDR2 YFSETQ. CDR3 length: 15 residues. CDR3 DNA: TGCGCCAGCAGCTGGTCGGAGGGGAACCCCTACGAGCAGTACTTC. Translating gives CASSWSEGNPYEQYF.

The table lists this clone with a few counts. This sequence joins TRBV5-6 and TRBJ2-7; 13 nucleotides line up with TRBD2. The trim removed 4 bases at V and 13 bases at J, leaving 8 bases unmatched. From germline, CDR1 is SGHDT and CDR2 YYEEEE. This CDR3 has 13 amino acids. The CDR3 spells CASSDGLAGVSYF. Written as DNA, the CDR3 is TGTGCCAGCAGCGACGGACTAGCGGGAGTGTCCTACTTC.

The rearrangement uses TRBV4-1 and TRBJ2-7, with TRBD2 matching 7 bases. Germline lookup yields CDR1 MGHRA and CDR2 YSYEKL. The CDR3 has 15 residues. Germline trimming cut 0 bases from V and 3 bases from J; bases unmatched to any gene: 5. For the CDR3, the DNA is TGCGCCAGCAGCCAAGATCGAGGGGAGGGCTACGAGCAGTACTTC. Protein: CASSQDRGEGYEQYF.

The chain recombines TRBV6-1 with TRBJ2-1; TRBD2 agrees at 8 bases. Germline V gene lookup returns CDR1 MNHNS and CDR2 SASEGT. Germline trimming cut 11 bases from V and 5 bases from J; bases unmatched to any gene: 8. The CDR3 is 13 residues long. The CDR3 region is CASKGLGDNEQFF. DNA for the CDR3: TGTGCCTCCAAGGGACTAGGGGACAATGAGCAGTTCTTC.

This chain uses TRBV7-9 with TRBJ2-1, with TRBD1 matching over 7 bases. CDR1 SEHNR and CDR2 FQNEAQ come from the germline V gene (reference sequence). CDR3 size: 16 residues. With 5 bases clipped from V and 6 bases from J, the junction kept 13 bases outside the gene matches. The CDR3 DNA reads TGTGCCAGCAGCGGCAGAGGGGGCCTTGAGCTCAATGAGCAGTTCTTC. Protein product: CASSGRGGLELNEQFF.

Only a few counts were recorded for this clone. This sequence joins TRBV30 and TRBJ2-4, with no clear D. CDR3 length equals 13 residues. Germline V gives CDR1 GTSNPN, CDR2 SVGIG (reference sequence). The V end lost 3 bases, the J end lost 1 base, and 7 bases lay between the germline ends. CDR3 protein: CAWRGVAKNIQYF. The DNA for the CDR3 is TGTGCCTGGAGAGGAGTTGCCAAAAACATTCAGTACTTC. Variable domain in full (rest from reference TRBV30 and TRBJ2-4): SQTIHQWPATLVQPVGSPLSLECTVEGTSNPNLYWYRQAAGRGLQLLFYSVGIGQISSEVPQNLSASRPQDRQFILSSKKLLLSDSGFYLCAWRGVAKNIQYFGAGTRLSVL.

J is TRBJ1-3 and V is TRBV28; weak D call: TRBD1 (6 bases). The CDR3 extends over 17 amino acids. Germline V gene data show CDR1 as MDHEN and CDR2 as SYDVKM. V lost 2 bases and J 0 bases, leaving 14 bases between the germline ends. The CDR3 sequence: CASSLGGGAYSGNTIYF. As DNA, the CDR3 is TGTGCCAGCAGTTTAGGTGGGGGGGCCTACTCTGGAAACACCATATATTTT.

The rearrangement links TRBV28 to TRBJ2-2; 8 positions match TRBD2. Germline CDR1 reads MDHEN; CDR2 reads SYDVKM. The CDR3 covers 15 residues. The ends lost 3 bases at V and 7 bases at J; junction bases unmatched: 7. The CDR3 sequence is CASSFPGRAGGELFF. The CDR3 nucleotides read TGTGCCAGCAGTTTTCCCGGGAGGGCGGGCGGGGAGCTGTTTTTT. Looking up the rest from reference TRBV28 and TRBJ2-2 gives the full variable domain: DVKVTQSSRYLVKRTGEKVFLECVQDMDHENMFWYRQDPGLGLRLIYFSYDVKMKEKGDIPEGYSVSREKKERFSLILESASTNQTSMYLCASSFPGRAGGELFFGEGSRLTVL.

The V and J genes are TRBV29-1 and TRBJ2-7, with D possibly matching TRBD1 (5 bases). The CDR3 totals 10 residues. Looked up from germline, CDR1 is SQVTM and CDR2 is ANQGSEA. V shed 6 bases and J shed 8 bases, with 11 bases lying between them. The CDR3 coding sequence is TGCAGCGTCATTAGACAGAAGCAGTACTTC. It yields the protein CSVIRQKQYF.

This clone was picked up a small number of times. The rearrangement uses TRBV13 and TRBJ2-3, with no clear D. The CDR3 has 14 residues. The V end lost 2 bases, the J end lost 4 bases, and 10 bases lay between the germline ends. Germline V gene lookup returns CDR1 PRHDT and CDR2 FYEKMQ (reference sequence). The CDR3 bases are TGTGCCAGCAGCTTAACCTCTCCGGCAGATACGCAGTATTTT. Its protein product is CASSLTSPADTQYF. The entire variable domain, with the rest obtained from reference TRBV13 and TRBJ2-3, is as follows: AAGVIQSPRHLIKEKRETATLKCYPIPRHDTVYWYQQGPGQDPQFLISFYEKMQSDKGSIPDRFSAQQFSDYHSELNMSSLELGDSALYFCASSLTSPADTQYFGPGTRLTVL.

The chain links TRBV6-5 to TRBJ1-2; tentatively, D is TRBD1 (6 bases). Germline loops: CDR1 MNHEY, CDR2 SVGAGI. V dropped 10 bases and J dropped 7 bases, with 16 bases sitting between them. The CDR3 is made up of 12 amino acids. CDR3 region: CATHSGGSGYTF. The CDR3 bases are TGTGCCACCCACTCTGGGGGCAGTGGCTACACCTTC.

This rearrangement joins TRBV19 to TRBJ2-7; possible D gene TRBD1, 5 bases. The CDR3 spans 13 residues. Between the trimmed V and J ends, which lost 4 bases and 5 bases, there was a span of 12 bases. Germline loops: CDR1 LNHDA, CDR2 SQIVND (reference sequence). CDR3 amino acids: CASSKTRVDEQYF. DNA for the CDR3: TGTGCCAGTAGTAAGACCAGGGTGGACGAGCAGTACTTC.

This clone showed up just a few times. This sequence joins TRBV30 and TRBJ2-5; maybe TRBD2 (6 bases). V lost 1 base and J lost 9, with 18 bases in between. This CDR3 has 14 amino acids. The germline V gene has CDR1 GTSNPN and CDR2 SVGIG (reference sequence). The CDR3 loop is CAWSEFPAREAQYF. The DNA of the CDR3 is TGTGCCTGGAGTGAATTCCCAGCGAGGGAGGCCCAGTACTTC.

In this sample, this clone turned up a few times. The CDR3 DNA is TGTGCCAGCAGCCCGATAAGGGACAGGGACTATGGCTACACCTTC. It is translated as CASSPIRDRDYGYTF. This sequence joins TRBV14 and TRBJ1-2, with 9 nucleotides matching TRBD1. J was trimmed by 3 bases and V by 4 bases; bases with no gene match: 6. Germline assignment: CDR1 SGHDN and CDR2 FVKESK. The CDR3 is 15 residues long.

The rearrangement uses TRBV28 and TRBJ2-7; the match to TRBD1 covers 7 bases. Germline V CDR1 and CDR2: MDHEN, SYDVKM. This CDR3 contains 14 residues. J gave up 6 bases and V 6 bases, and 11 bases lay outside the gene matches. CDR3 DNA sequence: TGTGCCAGCAGCTACTACAGGGCAGGGGGCGAGCAGTACTTC. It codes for CASSYYRAGGEQYF. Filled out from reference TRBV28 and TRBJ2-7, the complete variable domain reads DVKVTQSSRYLVKRTGEKVFLECVQDMDHENMFWYRQDPGLGLRLIYFSYDVKMKEKGDIPEGYSVSREKKERFSLILESASTNQTSMYLCASSYYRAGGEQYFGPGTRLTVT.

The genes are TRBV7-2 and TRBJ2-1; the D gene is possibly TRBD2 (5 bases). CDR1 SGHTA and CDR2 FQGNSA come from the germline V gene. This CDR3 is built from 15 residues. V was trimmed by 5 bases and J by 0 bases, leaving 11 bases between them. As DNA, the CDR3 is TGTGCCAGCAGCCCCCCGGGAAGCTCCTACAATGAGCAGTTCTTC. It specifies CASSPPGSSYNEQFF. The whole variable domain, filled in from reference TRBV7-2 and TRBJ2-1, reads GAGVSQSPSNKVTEKGKDVELRCDPISGHTALYWYRQSLGQGLEFLIYFQGNSAPDKSGLPSDRFSAERTGGSVSTLTIQRTQQEDSAVYLCASSPPGSSYNEQFFGPGTRLTVL.

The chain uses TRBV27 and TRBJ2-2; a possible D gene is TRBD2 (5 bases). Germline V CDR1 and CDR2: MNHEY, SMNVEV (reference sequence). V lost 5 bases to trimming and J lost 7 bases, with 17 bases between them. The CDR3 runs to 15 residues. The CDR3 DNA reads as TGTGCCAGCAGTAATCTAGGCGAGGGCATCGGGGAGCTGTTTTTT. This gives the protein CASSNLGEGIGELFF.

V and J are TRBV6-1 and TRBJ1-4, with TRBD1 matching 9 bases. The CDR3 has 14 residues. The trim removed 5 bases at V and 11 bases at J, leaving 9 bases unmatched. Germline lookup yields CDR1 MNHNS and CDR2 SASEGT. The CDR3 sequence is CASSKQQGADKLFF. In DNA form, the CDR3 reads TGTGCCAGCAGTAAACAACAGGGGGCGGATAAACTGTTTTTT.

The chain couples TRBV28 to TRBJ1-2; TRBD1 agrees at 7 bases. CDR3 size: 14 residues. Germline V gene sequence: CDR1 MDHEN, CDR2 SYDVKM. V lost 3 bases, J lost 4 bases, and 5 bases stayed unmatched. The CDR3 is CASSFGTVGYGYTF. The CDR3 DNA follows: TGTGCCAGCAGTTTTGGGACAGTCGGCTATGGCTACACCTTC.

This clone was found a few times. The chain's CDR3 is CASSPGLAVNEQFF. CDR3 in DNA: TGTGCCAGCAGCCCGGGACTAGCAGTAAATGAGCAGTTCTTC. This sequence joins TRBV7-3 and TRBJ2-1, with 9 positions matching TRBD2. V lost 5 bases and J lost 7; bases outside the gene matches: 6. The CDR3 contains 14 residues. CDR1 SGHTA and CDR2 FQGTGA come from the germline V gene. Filled out from reference TRBV7-3 and TRBJ2-1, the complete variable domain reads GAGVSQTPSNKVTEKGKYVELRCDPISGHTALYWYRQSLGQGPEFLIYFQGTGAADDSGLPNDRFFAVRPEGSVSTLKIQRTERGDSAVYLCASSPGLAVNEQFFGPGTRLTVL.